What follows is one TCR beta chain and its context. No antigen is known for it. Trimming at V came to 0 bases and at J to 2 bases, leaving 3 bases not matched to a gene. The CDR3 is made up of 14 amino acids. Per the germline V gene, CDR1 is DFQATT and CDR2 is SNEGSKA (reference sequence). MiXCR, applied by TCRdb to the RT-PCR reads, yields one record per CDR3 protein. Of about 520,000 distinct CDR3 sequences in the sample, more than 7% were seen once. These data come from a study of response to subunit inactivated influenza vaccine. Study-level points and caveats: The study's authors posited that every seasonal influenza vaccination enlists few new T cells.

This receptor was obtained from a man aged 50-75 years who received an inactivated influenza vaccine. Material: PBMCs from blood, obtained roughly 24 months after vaccination. J is TRBJ2-5 and V is TRBV20-1; TRBD2 matches at 7 bases. Here the CDR3 DNA reads TGCAGTGCTAGAGATCCGGGGGGTCAAGAGACCCAGTACTTC. Its translation is CSARDPGGQETQYF.